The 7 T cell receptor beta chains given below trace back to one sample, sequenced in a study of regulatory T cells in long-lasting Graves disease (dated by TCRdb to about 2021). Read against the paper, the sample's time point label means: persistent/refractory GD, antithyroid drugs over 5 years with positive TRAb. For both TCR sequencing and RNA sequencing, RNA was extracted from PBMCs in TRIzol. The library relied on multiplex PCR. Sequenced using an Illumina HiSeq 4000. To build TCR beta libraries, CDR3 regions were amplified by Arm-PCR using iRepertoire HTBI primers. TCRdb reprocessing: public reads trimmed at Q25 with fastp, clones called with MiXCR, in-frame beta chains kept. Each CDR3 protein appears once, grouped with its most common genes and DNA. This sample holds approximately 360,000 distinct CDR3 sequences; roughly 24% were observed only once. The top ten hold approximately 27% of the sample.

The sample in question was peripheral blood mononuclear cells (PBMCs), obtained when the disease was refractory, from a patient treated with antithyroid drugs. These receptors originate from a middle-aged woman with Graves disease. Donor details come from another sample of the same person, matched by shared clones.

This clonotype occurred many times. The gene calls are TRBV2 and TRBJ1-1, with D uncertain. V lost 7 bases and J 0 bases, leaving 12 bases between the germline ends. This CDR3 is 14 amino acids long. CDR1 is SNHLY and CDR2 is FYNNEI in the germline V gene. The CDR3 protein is CASTPNGMNTEAFF. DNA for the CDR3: TGTGCCAGCACCCCGAACGGCATGAACACTGAAGCTTTCTTT. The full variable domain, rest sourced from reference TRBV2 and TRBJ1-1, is EPEVTQTPSHQVTQMGQEVILRCVPISNHLYFYWYRQILGQKVEFLVSFYNNEISEKSEIFDDQFSVERPDGSNFTLKIRSTKLEDSAMYFCASTPNGMNTEAFFGQGTRLTVV.

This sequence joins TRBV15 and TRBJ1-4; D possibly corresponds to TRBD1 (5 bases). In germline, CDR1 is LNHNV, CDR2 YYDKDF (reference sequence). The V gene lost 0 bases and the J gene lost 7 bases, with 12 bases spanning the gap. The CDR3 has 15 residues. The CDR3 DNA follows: TGTGCCACCAGCAGAGATCGAGGGGATTCTGAAAAACTGTTTTTT. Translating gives CATSRDRGDSEKLFF.

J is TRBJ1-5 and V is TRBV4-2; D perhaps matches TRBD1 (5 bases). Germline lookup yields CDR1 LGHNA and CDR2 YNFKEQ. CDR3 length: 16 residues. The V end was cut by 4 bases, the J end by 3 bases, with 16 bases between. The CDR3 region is CASSLRGVQPNQPQHF. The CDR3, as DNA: TGTGCCAGCAGCCTCCGGGGGGTGCAGCCCAATCAGCCCCAGCATTTT.

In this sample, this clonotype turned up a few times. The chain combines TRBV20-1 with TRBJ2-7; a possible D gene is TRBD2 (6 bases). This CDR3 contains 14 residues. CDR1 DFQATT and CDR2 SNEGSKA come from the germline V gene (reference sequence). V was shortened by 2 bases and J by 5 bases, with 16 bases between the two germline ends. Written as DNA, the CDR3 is TGCAGTGCTAGAAACCTTAGACTAGACCACGAGCAGTACTTC. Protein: CSARNLRLDHEQYF.

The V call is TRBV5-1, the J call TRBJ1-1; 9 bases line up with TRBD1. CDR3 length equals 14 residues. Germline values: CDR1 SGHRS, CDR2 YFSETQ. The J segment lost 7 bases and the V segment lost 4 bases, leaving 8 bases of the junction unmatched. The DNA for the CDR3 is TGCGCCAGCAGCCGACCATCGGGACAGGGTGAAGCTTTCTTT. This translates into CASSRPSGQGEAFF.

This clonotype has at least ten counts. CDR3 region: CASSPRQGGTYEQYF. The CDR3 nucleotides are TGTGCCAGCAGTCCGCGACAGGGGGGGACCTACGAGCAGTACTTC. This sequence joins TRBV28 and TRBJ2-7; the match to TRBD1 covers 9 bases. Losses at the gene ends were 5 bases for V and 2 bases for J; bases not matched to a gene: 7. The CDR3 contains 15 residues. Germline loops: CDR1 MDHEN, CDR2 SYDVKM.

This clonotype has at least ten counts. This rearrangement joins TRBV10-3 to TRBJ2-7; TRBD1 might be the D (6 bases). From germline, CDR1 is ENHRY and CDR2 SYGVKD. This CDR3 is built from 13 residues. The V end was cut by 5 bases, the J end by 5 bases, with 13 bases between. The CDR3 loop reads CAISYRGDNEQYF. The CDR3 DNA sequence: TGTGCCATCAGTTACCGAGGGGACAACGAGCAGTACTTC.